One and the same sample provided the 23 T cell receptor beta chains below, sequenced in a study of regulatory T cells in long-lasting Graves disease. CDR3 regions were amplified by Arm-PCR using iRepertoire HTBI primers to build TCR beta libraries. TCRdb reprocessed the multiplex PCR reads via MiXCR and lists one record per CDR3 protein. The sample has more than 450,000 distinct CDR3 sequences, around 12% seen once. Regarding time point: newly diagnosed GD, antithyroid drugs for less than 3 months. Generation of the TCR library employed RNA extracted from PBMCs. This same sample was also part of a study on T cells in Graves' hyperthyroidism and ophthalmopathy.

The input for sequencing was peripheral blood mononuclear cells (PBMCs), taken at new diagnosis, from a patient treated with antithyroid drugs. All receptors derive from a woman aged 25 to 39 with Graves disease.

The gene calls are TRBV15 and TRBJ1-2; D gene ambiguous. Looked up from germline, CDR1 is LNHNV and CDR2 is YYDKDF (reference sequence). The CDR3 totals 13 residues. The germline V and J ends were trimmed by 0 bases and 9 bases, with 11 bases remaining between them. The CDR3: CATSRDSDVRYTF. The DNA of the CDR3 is TGTGCCACCAGCAGAGATTCAGACGTCCGCTACACCTTC.

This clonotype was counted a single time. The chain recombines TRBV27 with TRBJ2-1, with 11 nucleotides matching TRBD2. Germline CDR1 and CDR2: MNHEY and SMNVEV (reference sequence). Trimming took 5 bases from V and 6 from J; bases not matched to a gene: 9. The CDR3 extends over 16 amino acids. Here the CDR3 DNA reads TGTGCCAGCAGTCACCTAGCGGGAGGCCCCTCCAATGAGCAGTTCTTC. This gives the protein CASSHLAGGPSNEQFF.

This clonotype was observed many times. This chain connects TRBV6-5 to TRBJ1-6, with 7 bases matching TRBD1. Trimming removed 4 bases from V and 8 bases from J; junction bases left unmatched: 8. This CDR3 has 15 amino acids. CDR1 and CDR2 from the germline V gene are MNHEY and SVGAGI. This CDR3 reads CASSFLGQVHSPLHF. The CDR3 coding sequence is TGTGCCAGCAGTTTCCTTGGACAGGTGCATTCACCCCTCCACTTT.

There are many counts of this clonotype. In DNA form, the CDR3 reads TGTGCCAGCAGTTACTCGGGGGGCGCCGGGGAAAAACTGTTTTTT. It yields the protein CASSYSGGAGEKLFF. The chain joins TRBV6-2 or TRBV6-3 to TRBJ1-4; D is perhaps TRBD1 (6 bases). The V and J ends lost 0 bases and 8 bases respectively, with 13 bases between them. Looked up from germline, CDR1 is MNHEY and CDR2 is SVGEGT. The CDR3 totals 15 residues.

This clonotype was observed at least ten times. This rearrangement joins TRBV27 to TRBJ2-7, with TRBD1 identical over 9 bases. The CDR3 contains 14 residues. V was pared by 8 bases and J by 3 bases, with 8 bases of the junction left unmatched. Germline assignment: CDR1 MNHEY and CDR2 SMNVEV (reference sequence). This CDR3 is CASGQGQGFYEQYF. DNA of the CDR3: TGTGCCAGCGGCCAGGGACAGGGATTCTACGAGCAGTACTTC.

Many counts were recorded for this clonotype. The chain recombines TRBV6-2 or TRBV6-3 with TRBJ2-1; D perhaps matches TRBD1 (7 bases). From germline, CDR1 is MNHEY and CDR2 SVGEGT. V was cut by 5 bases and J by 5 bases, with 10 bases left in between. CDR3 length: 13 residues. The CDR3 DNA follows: TGTGCCAGCAGTCCCAGGGGGGACAATGAGCAGTTCTTC. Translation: CASSPRGDNEQFF.

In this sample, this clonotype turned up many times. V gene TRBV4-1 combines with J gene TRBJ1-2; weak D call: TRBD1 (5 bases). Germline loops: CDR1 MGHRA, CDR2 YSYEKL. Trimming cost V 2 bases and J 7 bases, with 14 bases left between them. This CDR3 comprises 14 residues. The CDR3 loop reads CASSQRDLAIGYTF. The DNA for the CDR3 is TGCGCCAGCAGCCAACGGGACTTAGCAATTGGCTACACCTTC.

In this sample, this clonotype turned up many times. CDR3 residues: CSARDPGGNTEAFF. DNA of the CDR3: TGCAGTGCTAGAGATCCGGGTGGAAACACTGAAGCTTTCTTT. The chain links TRBV20-1 to TRBJ1-1; D is unresolved. The V gene lost 0 bases and the J gene lost 2 bases, with 10 bases spanning the gap. Per germline, CDR1 DFQATT and CDR2 SNEGSKA (reference sequence). This CDR3 is built from 14 residues.

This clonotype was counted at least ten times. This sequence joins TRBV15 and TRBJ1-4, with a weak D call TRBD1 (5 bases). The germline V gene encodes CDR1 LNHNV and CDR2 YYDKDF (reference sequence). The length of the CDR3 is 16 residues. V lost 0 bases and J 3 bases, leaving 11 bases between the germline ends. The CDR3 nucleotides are TGTGCCACCAGCAGAGATAATGGGGCTGCTAATGAAAAACTGTTTTTT. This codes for CATSRDNGAANEKLFF.

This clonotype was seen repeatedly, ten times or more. The CDR3 DNA sequence: TGCAGTGCTAGGAGAGCGGGAGGGCAAGAGACCCAGTACTTC. Its translation is CSARRAGGQETQYF. The chain joins TRBV20-1 to TRBJ2-5, with 10 bases matching TRBD2. The V gene's germline CDR1 is DFQATT and CDR2 SNEGSKA (reference sequence). V was pared by 3 bases and J by 2 bases, with 3 bases of the junction left unmatched. The CDR3 has 14 residues.

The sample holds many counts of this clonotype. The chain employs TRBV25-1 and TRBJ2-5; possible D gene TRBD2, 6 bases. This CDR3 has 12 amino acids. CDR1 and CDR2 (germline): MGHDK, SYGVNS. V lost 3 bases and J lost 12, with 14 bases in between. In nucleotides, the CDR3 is TGTGCCAGCAGTGATGGGGCGGGACGGGAGTACTTC. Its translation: CASSDGAGREYF. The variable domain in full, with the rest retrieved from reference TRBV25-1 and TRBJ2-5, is EADIYQTPRYLVIGTGKKITLECSQTMGHDKMYWYQQDPGMELHLIHYSYGVNSTEKGDLSSESTVSRIRTEHFPLTLESARPSHTSQYLCASSDGAGREYFGPGTRLLVL.

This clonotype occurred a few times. The CDR3 loop is CASSLFWQGVDTQYF. The CDR3 DNA reads TGTGCCAGCAGTTTATTCTGGCAGGGGGTGGATACGCAGTATTTT. This chain joins TRBV27 and TRBJ2-3; 7 bases map to TRBD1. Germline assignment: CDR1 MNHEY and CDR2 SMNVEV (reference sequence). V gave up 1 base and J gave up 6 bases; unmatched junction bases: 7. There are 15 residues in the CDR3.

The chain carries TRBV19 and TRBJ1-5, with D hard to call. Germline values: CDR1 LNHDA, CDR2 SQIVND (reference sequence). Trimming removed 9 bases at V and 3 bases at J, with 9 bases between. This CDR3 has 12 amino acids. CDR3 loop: CASRTDNQPQHF. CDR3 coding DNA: TGTGCCAGCCGGACGGACAATCAGCCCCAGCATTTT.

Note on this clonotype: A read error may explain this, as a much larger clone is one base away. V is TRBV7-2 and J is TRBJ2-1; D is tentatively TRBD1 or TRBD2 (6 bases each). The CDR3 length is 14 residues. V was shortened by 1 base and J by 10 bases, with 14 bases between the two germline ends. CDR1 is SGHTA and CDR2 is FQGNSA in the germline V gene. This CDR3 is CASSLELAGHEQFF. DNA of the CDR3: TGTGCCAGCAGCTTAGAGTTGGCGGGACACGAGCAGTTCTTC.

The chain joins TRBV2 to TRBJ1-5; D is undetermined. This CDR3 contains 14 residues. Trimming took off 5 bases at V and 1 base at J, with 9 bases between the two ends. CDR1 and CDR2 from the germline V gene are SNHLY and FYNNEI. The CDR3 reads CASSPLRSNQPQHF. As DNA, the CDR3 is TGTGCCAGCAGTCCCCTTAGAAGCAATCAGCCCCAGCATTTT.

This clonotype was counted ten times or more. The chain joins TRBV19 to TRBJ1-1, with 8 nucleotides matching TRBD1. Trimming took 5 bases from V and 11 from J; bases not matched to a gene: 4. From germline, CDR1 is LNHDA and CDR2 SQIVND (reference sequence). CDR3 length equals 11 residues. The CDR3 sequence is CASSRQGSAFF. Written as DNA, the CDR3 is TGTGCCAGTAGTCGACAGGGGAGCGCTTTCTTT.

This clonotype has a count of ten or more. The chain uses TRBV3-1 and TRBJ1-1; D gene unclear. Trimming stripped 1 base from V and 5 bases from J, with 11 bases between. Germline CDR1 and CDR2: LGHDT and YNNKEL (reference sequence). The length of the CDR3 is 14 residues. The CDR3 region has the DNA TGTGCCAGCAGCCAAGTTCAAGGTGTAACTGAAGCTTTCTTT. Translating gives CASSQVQGVTEAFF.

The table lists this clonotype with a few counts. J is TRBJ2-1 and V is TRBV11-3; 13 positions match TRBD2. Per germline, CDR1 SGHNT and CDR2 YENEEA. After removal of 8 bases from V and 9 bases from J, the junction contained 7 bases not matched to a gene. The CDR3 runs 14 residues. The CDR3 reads CASRTGLAGTEQFF. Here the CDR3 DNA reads TGTGCCAGCCGAACGGGACTAGCGGGAACTGAGCAGTTCTTC.

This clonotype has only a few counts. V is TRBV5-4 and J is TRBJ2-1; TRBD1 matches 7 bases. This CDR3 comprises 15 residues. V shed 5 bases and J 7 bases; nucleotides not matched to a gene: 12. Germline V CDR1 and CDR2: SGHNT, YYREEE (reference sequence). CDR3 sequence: CASSQATQGSNEQFF. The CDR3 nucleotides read TGTGCCAGCAGTCAGGCGACACAGGGGAGTAATGAGCAGTTCTTC.

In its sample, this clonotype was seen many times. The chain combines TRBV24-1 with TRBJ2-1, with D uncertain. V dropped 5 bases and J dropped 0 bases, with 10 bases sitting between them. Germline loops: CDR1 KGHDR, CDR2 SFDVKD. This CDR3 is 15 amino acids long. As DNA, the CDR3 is TGTGCCACCAGTGCCCATAGGGACTCCTACAATGAGCAGTTCTTC. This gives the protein CATSAHRDSYNEQFF.

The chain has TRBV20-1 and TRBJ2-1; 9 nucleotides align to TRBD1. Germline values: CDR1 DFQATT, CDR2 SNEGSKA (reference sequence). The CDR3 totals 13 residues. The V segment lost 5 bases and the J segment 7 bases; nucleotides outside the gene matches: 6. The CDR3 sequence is CSADRGAENEQFF. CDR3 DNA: TGCAGTGCTGACAGGGGGGCGGAGAATGAGCAGTTCTTC.

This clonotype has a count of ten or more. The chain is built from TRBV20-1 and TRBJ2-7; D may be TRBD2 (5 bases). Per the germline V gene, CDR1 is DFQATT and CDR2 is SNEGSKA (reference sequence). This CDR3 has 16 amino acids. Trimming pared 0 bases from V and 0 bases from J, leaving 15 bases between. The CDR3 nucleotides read TGCAGTGCTAGAGATGTTGGGGAGCCCCTCTCCTACGAGCAGTACTTC. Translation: CSARDVGEPLSYEQYF.

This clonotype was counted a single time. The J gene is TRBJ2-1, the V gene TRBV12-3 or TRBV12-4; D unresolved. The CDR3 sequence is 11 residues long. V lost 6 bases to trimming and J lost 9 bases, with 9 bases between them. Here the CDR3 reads CASSPEREQFF. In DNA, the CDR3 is TGTGCCAGCAGCCCTGAGCGTGAGCAGTTCTTC.